One T cell receptor beta chain is described in this entry. Profiling relied on immunoSEQ multiplex PCR, and the TCRdb table lists in-frame clones only, not all of them. The table records about 97,000 clones, around 96% of them present only once. This CDR3 contains 16 residues. V trimming: 3 bases; J trimming: 6 bases; junction bases outside the gene matches: 10. CDR1 is ENHRY and CDR2 is SYGVKD in the germline V gene. The data are from a study of technical replicates of blood from several donors. This TCR came from a human donor in good health. Sequenced material: T cells isolated from PBMCs. The V gene is TRBV10-3, the J gene TRBJ2-7; 11 nucleotides match TRBD2. CDR3 residues: CAISESLAGGPLEQYF. CDR3 nucleotide sequence: TGTGCCATCAGTGAAAGTCTAGCGGGGGGACCGCTCGAGCAGTACTTC.